Following are 27 T cell receptor beta chains from one sample sequenced in a study of early T cells in non-severe SARS-CoV-2 infection. TCRdb ran MiXCR on the 5' RACE reads and lists one entry per CDR3 protein. The table includes tens of thousands of distinct CDR3 sequences, around 5% detected once. The source material was whole blood. The receptors shown here come from an adult who was a healthcare worker with PCR-confirmed SARS-CoV-2 infection or an uninfected control (not recorded which).

Many counts were recorded for this clonotype. The rearrangement uses TRBV5-1 and TRBJ2-5, with 9 bases matching TRBD1. CDR3 length: 15 residues. V was clipped by 4 bases and J by 3 bases; unmatched bases: 7. CDR1 is SGHRS, CDR2 YFSETQ, per germline. The CDR3 region has the DNA TGCGCCAGCAGCGGGGGACAGGGATGGGAAGAGACCCAGTACTTC. Amino acids: CASSGGQGWEETQYF.

In its sample, this clonotype was seen many times. J is TRBJ2-1 and V is TRBV6-4; perhaps TRBD1 as D (5 bases). The CDR3 consists of 17 residues. CDR1 and CDR2 from the germline V gene are MRHNA and SNTAGT. V lost 2 bases to trimming and J lost 4 bases, with 18 bases between them. The CDR3 DNA follows: TGTGCCAGCAGTGACAATGGGGCAGATTTTCCTTACAATGAGCAGTTCTTC. Protein: CASSDNGADFPYNEQFF.

This clonotype was found a few times. This sequence joins TRBV7-6 and TRBJ2-7; tentatively, D is TRBD2 (7 bases). This CDR3 is built from 17 residues. Trimming removed 6 bases from V and 5 bases from J, with 26 bases in between. Germline V CDR1 and CDR2: SGHVS, FNYEAQ. The CDR3 loop reads CASSPGGARSVFDEQYF. DNA for the CDR3: TGTGCCAGCAGTCCTGGGGGGGCACGGTCGGTATTCGACGAGCAGTACTTC.

This clonotype occurred a few times. V is TRBV6-1 and J is TRBJ2-2; no clear D. Trimming stripped 1 base from V and 6 bases from J, with 9 bases between. This CDR3 contains 14 residues. In germline, CDR1 is MNHNS, CDR2 SASEGT. The CDR3 coding sequence is TGTGCCAGCAGTGAAGTACCCGGGTCCGGGGAGCTGTTTTTT. This codes for CASSEVPGSGELFF.

This clonotype has at least ten counts. The rearrangement joins TRBV7-3 to TRBJ2-1; TRBD2 is a possible D gene (5 bases). Per germline, CDR1 SGHTA and CDR2 FQGTGA. This CDR3 has 13 residues. The germline V and J ends were trimmed by 0 bases and 9 bases, with 9 bases remaining between them. This CDR3 reads CASSLTGNSEQFF. CDR3 nucleotide sequence: TGTGCCAGCAGCTTAACCGGGAATAGTGAGCAGTTCTTC.

This clonotype was detected many times. CDR3 bases: TGCAGTGCTAGAGATCGGATTAGTCTCAACTATGGCTACACCTTC. This translates into CSARDRISLNYGYTF. The rearrangement links TRBV20-1 to TRBJ1-2; D ambiguous. Germline V CDR1 and CDR2: DFQATT, SNEGSKA (reference sequence). The CDR3 has 15 amino acids. V was cut by 0 bases and J by 2 bases, with 13 bases left in between.

This clonotype was counted ten times or more. The chain employs TRBV2 and TRBJ2-3, with TRBD2 matching 8 bases. CDR3 size: 14 residues. V lost 5 bases and J lost 4; bases outside the gene matches: 5. Germline values: CDR1 SNHLY, CDR2 FYNNEI. CDR3 sequence reads: CASSPGLDPDTQYF. The CDR3 DNA follows: TGTGCCAGCAGTCCGGGACTAGATCCAGATACGCAGTATTTT. Supplemented by reference TRBV2 and TRBJ2-3, the full variable domain reads EPEVTQTPSHQVTQMGQEVILRCVPISNHLYFYWYRQILGQKVEFLVSFYNNEISEKSEIFDDQFSVERPDGSNFTLKIRSTKLEDSAMYFCASSPGLDPDTQYFGPGTRLTVL.

This clonotype was counted ten times or more. The chain links TRBV14 to TRBJ2-5; TRBD2 might be the D (5 bases). The germline gives CDR1 SGHDN, CDR2 FVKESK. Deletions cut 1 base from V and 4 bases from J, with 10 bases between. The CDR3 sequence is 14 residues long. In DNA form, the CDR3 reads TGTGCCAGCAGCCAAGGGTACCGGGGAGAGACCCAGTACTTC. It specifies CASSQGYRGETQYF. Together with reference TRBV14 and TRBJ2-5, the CDR3 gives the full variable domain: EAGVTQFPSHSVIEKGQTVTLRCDPISGHDNLYWYRRVMGKEIKFLLHFVKESKQDESGMPNNRFLAERTGGTYSTLKVQPAELEDSGVYFCASSQGYRGETQYFGPGTRLLVL.

This clonotype was observed a few times. The CDR3 sequence is CASRTRGAVPYEQYF. The CDR3 bases are TGTGCCAGTAGAACGAGGGGAGCGGTACCCTACGAGCAGTACTTC. The chain recombines TRBV19 with TRBJ2-7; possibly TRBD1 or TRBD2 for D (5 bases each). The V and J ends lost 6 bases and 2 bases respectively, with 17 bases between them. Per germline, CDR1 LNHDA and CDR2 SQIVND (reference sequence). The CDR3 spans 15 residues.

In this sample, this clonotype turned up a few times. The chain couples TRBV12-3 or TRBV12-4 to TRBJ2-2; no clear D. The germline V and J ends were trimmed by 2 bases and 0 bases, with 4 bases remaining between them. This CDR3 is 14 amino acids long. CDR3 coding DNA: TGTGCCAGCAGTTTACAAACGAACACCGGGGAGCTGTTTTTT. Protein sequence: CASSLQTNTGELFF.

This clonotype has ten or more counts. The chain joins TRBV5-6 to TRBJ1-2, with D maybe TRBD1 (6 bases). V lost 2 bases, J lost 3 bases, and 11 bases lay in between. The length of the CDR3 is 14 residues. Germline V gene data show CDR1 as SGHDT and CDR2 as YYEEEE. CDR3: CASSFSSGDYGYTF. Written as DNA, the CDR3 is TGTGCCAGCAGCTTTTCATCAGGGGACTATGGCTACACCTTC.

This clonotype came up many times. The chain couples TRBV11-2 to TRBJ1-5; D is undetermined. Deletions cut 0 bases from V and 6 bases from J, with 9 bases between. The CDR3 runs 14 residues. Germline values: CDR1 SGHAT, CDR2 FQNNGV. In DNA form, the CDR3 reads TGTGCCAGCAGCTTAGATCCCTCGGCTCAGCCCCAGCATTTT. Translation: CASSLDPSAQPQHF.

This clonotype was seen at least ten times. The chain has TRBV15 and TRBJ1-5; D unclear. CDR1 and CDR2 from the germline V gene are LNHNV and YYDKDF (reference sequence). The ends were cut back, 3 bases at V and 3 bases at J, with 3 bases in the middle. The CDR3 loop spans 12 amino acids. The DNA of the CDR3 is TGTGCCACCAGCAGGGACAATCAGCCCCAGCATTTT. Translated, it gives CATSRDNQPQHF.

This clonotype was detected ten times or more. This chain uses TRBV12-3 or TRBV12-4 with TRBJ1-1; TRBD1 might be the D (6 bases). V gave up 6 bases and J gave up 7 bases, with 15 bases separating them. There are 13 residues in the CDR3. The chain's CDR3 is CASRSGQRVEAFF. CDR3 nucleotide sequence: TGTGCCAGCAGGTCTGGACAGAGGGTTGAAGCTTTCTTT.

This clonotype showed up just a few times. The chain couples TRBV7-6 to TRBJ2-3; 7 bases line up with TRBD2. The V gene's germline CDR1 is SGHVS and CDR2 FNYEAQ. This CDR3 region has 17 residues. Trimming at V came to 5 bases and at J to 2 bases, leaving 13 bases not matched to a gene. The CDR3 loop reads CASSPDLRGIYTDTQYF. CDR3 bases: TGTGCCAGCAGCCCGGACTTGCGGGGGATCTACACAGATACGCAGTATTTT.

This clonotype was seen ten or more times. The genes are TRBV12-3 or TRBV12-4 and TRBJ1-1, with D unclear. The CDR3 contains 15 residues. Trimming stripped 0 bases from V and 0 bases from J, with 8 bases between. CDR3 DNA sequence: TGTGCCAGCAGTTTAGCTTACGGTATGAACACTGAAGCTTTCTTT. Translation: CASSLAYGMNTEAFF.

This clonotype was counted at least ten times. The V call is TRBV20-1, the J call TRBJ2-1, with TRBD2 as a possible D gene (6 bases). This CDR3 is 14 amino acids long. Germline V gene lookup returns CDR1 DFQATT and CDR2 SNEGSKA (reference sequence). Deletions cut 3 bases from V and 5 bases from J, with 14 bases between. The CDR3 coding sequence is TGCAGTGCTAGTCCATGGACTACTAACAATGAGCAGTTCTTC. Its translation: CSASPWTTNNEQFF.

In this sample, this clonotype turned up many times. The V gene is TRBV4-3, the J gene TRBJ1-1, with 7 bases that match TRBD1. CDR1 is LGHNA and CDR2 is YSLEER in the germline V gene. J was trimmed by 6 bases and V by 6 bases; bases with no gene match: 10. CDR3 length: 14 residues. The CDR3 DNA is TGCGCCAGCAGTGTAGACAGGGAACTGCCTGAAGCTTTCTTT. Residues: CASSVDRELPEAFF.

This clonotype was seen more than once but under ten times. The rearrangement links TRBV24-1 to TRBJ2-3; no firm D call. The V gene's germline CDR1 is KGHDR and CDR2 SFDVKD. Deletions cut 5 bases from V and 1 base from J, with 18 bases between. This CDR3 region has 17 residues. The CDR3 nucleotides read TGTGCCACCAGTGTCACCCCGGGCCCAGGCGGCACAGATACGCAGTATTTT. It specifies CATSVTPGPGGTDTQYF.

Ten or more counts support this clonotype. The chain carries TRBV13 and TRBJ1-3; D is undetermined. The CDR3 loop spans 15 amino acids. Per the germline V gene, CDR1 is PRHDT and CDR2 is FYEKMQ (reference sequence). The V end was cut by 0 bases, the J end by 0 bases, with 6 bases between. The DNA of the CDR3 is TGTGCCAGCAGCTTAGGAGGGATCTCTGGAAACACCATATATTTT. It yields the protein CASSLGGISGNTIYF.

This clonotype occurred a few times. A clone one base away is much larger, so this may be a read error. The rearrangement uses TRBV7-3 and TRBJ2-3; D gene uncertain. This CDR3 region has 12 residues. The V end was cut by 4 bases, the J end by 0 bases, with 2 bases between. Germline CDR1 and CDR2: SGHTA and FQGTGA. CDR3 in DNA: TGTGCCAGCAGCTCTAGCACAGATACGCAGTATTTT. Protein sequence: CASSSSTDTQYF.

This clonotype came up many times. The chain employs TRBV20-1 and TRBJ1-6; D is possibly TRBD1 (5 bases). V was pared by 0 bases and J by 3 bases, with 9 bases between. The CDR3 runs 15 residues. Germline V gives CDR1 DFQATT, CDR2 SNEGSKA (reference sequence). CDR3 residues: CSARDGGGYNSPLHF. In DNA form, the CDR3 reads TGCAGTGCTAGAGATGGCGGGGGCTATAATTCACCCCTCCACTTT.

This clonotype was counted ten times or more. The rearrangement uses TRBV19 and TRBJ2-5; TRBD2 matches 9 bases. V was clipped by 3 bases and J by 0 bases; unmatched bases: 5. Per the germline V gene, CDR1 is LNHDA and CDR2 is SQIVND (reference sequence). This CDR3 spans 16 amino acids. The CDR3 here is CASSIRLAAYQETQYF. CDR3 sequence (DNA): TGTGCCAGTAGTATTAGACTAGCGGCCTACCAAGAGACCCAGTACTTC.

This clonotype was counted ten times or more. The chain combines TRBV5-1 with TRBJ2-7; a weak D match, TRBD2 (6 bases). V was pared by 4 bases and J by 0 bases, with 14 bases between. CDR3 length equals 15 residues. Germline CDR1 SGHRS, CDR2 YFSETQ. CDR3 DNA: TGCGCCAGCAGCGTGGGAGGCGGGCCCTCCTACGAGCAGTACTTC. Protein: CASSVGGGPSYEQYF.

The genes are TRBV3-2 and TRBJ2-5; the D call TRBD2 from the table was never checked on the DNA. TRBV3-2 is annotated as a pseudogene. The CDR3 has 16 residues. CDR3 sequence (DNA): TGTGCCAGCAGCCAAGATGACAGCGGGGGGCAAGAGACCCAGTACTTC. Its protein is CASSQDDSGGQETQYF.

This clonotype has ten or more counts. This chain joins TRBV11-3 and TRBJ1-1; possibly TRBD1 for D (5 bases). Germline assignment: CDR1 SGHNT and CDR2 YENEEA. The V end lost 4 bases, the J end lost 3 bases, and 9 bases lay between the germline ends. This CDR3 has 13 amino acids. This CDR3 reads CASSWGPYTEAFF. The CDR3 DNA reads as TGTGCCAGCAGCTGGGGACCGTACACTGAAGCTTTCTTT.

This clonotype appeared many times. This sequence joins TRBV27 and TRBJ1-4, with D maybe TRBD1 (6 bases). Per the germline V gene, CDR1 is MNHEY and CDR2 is SMNVEV (reference sequence). The CDR3 is 14 residues long. V lost 3 bases and J lost 7, with 12 bases in between. As DNA, the CDR3 is TGTGCCAGCAGTTTGGGGGGGCCTCGTGAAAAACTGTTTTTT. Amino acids: CASSLGGPREKLFF.